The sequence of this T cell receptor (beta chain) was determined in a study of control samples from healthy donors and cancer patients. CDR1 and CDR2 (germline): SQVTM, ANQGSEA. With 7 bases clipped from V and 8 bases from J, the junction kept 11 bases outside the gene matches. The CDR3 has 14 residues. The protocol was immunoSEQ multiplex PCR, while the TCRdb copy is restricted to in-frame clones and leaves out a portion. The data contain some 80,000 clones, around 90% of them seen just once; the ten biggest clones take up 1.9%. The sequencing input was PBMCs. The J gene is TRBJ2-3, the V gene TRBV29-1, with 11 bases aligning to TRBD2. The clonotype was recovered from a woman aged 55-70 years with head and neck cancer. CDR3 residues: CSALLAGVLGTQYF. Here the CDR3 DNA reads TGCAGCGCTCTACTAGCGGGAGTCCTCGGTACGCAGTATTTT.